Listed here is a single T cell receptor beta chain. The antigen is undetermined. Positive CCR7 selection of CD45RO-negative cells yielded the naive CD8 cells, and terminally differentiated effector memory CD45RA+ cells were excluded. There were no recent acute infections or vaccinations among the donors, who were healthy HIV-negative adults. All donors were Caucasian adults living in Nashville, Tennessee. CDR3 length: 13 residues. Germline-derived CDR1 and CDR2 are MGHRA and YSYEKL. V was trimmed by 4 bases and J by 7 bases, leaving 11 bases between them. The sample is drawn from a study of shared clonotypes between healthy human individuals. Study-level results: Generally, naive subsets (rather than memory subsets) showed larger estimated richness.

Each subset's genomic DNA was shared equally among a number of immunoSEQ plates. Data came from immunoSEQ multiplex PCR; TCRdb stores just in-frame clones and leaves some out. The sample lists some 2 million clones, about 95% seen once, with around 1.1% in the top ten. The clonotype comes from a man younger than 35 in good health. Sequenced material: naive CD8+ T cells sorted from blood. The chain uses TRBV4-1 and TRBJ2-1, with TRBD1 as a possible D gene (6 bases). The CDR3 loop reads CASSLSRGNEQFF. CDR3 coding DNA: TGCGCCAGCAGCCTAAGCAGGGGTAATGAGCAGTTCTTC.